A selection of T cell receptor beta chains follows, all from one sample in a study of post-analysis software for immune sequencing data. TCRdb called the PCR reads again in MiXCR, with one record for every CDR3 protein. The repertoire holds hundreds of thousands of distinct CDR3 sequences, with roughly three fifths as singletons. The sample comprised blood. These receptors were taken from a girl aged 2 to 9 with multiple sclerosis. Each CDR3 is given with its conserved first and last residue. The order of the fields is D gene, clone size, J gene, V gene, CDR3 protein, CDR3 DNA. The D gene is left open where the match is weak. For some rows the clone size is stated as once, few or many, or as a class when expanded; others skip it.

D gene: NA
clone size: NA
J gene: TRBJ2-3
V gene: TRBV7-3
CDR3 protein: CASSLLDGRTDTQYF
CDR3 DNA: TGTGCCAGCAGCTTATTGGACGGGCGCACAGATACGCAGTATTTT

D gene: NA
clone size: once
J gene: TRBJ2-7
V gene: TRBV5-1
CDR3 protein: CASSLEYHEQYF
CDR3 DNA: TGCGCCAGCAGCTTGGAATATCACGAGCAGTACTTC

D gene: TRBD2
clone size: NA
J gene: TRBJ2-3
V gene: TRBV12-3/TRBV12-4
CDR3 protein: CASSLPGGARDTQYF
CDR3 DNA: TGTGCCAGCAGTTTGCCCGGGGGGGCGAGAGATACGCAGTATTTT

D gene: NA
clone size: few
J gene: TRBJ2-1
V gene: TRBV29-1
CDR3 protein: CSGLKAVDNEQFF
CDR3 DNA: TGCAGCGGGCTCAAGGCAGTCGACAATGAGCAGTTCTTC

D gene: NA
clone size: NA
J gene: TRBJ2-1
V gene: TRBV20-1
CDR3 protein: CSASLDPLGDNEQFF
CDR3 DNA: TGCAGTGCTAGCTTAGACCCCCTAGGGGACAATGAGCAGTTCTTC

D gene: NA
clone size: few
J gene: TRBJ1-2
V gene: TRBV9
CDR3 protein: CASSSTGLNYGYTF
CDR3 DNA: TGTGCCAGCAGCTCGACAGGCCTTAACTATGGCTACACCTTC

D gene: NA
clone size: NA
J gene: TRBJ1-2
V gene: TRBV20-1
CDR3 protein: CSASDRFNYGYTF
CDR3 DNA: TGCAGTGCCAGTGACAGATTTAACTATGGCTACACCTTC

D gene: NA
clone size: NA
J gene: TRBJ1-2
V gene: TRBV21-1
CDR3 protein: CASSSRGPVRSGYTF
CDR3 DNA: TGTGCCAGCAGCTCCAGAGGTCCAGTCCGGTCTGGCTACACCTTC

D gene: TRBD2
clone size: few
J gene: TRBJ2-7
V gene: TRBV4-1
CDR3 protein: CASSPGLVLYEQYF
CDR3 DNA: TGCGCCAGCAGCCCGGGACTAGTCCTCTACGAGCAGTACTTC

D gene: TRBD2
clone size: NA
J gene: TRBJ2-3
V gene: TRBV10-2
CDR3 protein: CASSIAGGLNTQYF
CDR3 DNA: TGCGCCAGCAGCATAGCGGGAGGGCTGAATACGCAGTATTTT

D gene: NA
clone size: NA
J gene: TRBJ1-1
V gene: TRBV7-6
CDR3 protein: CASSPGGDMNTEAFF
CDR3 DNA: TGTGCCAGCAGCCCCGGCGGGGATATGAACACTGAAGCTTTCTTT

D gene: NA
clone size: NA
J gene: TRBJ2-4
V gene: TRBV9
CDR3 protein: CASSVATDSLAKNIQYF
CDR3 DNA: TGTGCCAGCAGCGTAGCTACAGATTCCCTAGCCAAAAACATTCAGTACTTC

D gene: TRBD2
clone size: few
J gene: TRBJ2-4
V gene: TRBV10-3
CDR3 protein: CAISSGESKNIQYF
CDR3 DNA: TGTGCCATCTCGAGCGGGGAATCCAAAAACATTCAGTACTTC

D gene: NA
clone size: NA
J gene: TRBJ2-7
V gene: TRBV15
CDR3 protein: CATSREPLGGRDEQYF
CDR3 DNA: TGTGCCACCAGCAGAGAGCCACTCGGGGGTCGGGACGAGCAGTACTTC

D gene: TRBD2
clone size: NA
J gene: TRBJ2-7
V gene: TRBV6-2/TRBV6-3
CDR3 protein: CASSGLAHIYEQYF
CDR3 DNA: TGTGCCAGCAGTGGACTAGCGCATATCTACGAGCAGTACTTC

D gene: NA
clone size: NA
J gene: TRBJ2-7
V gene: TRBV12-3/TRBV12-4
CDR3 protein: CASSFHGSLSYEQYF
CDR3 DNA: TGTGCCAGCAGTTTCCATGGGTCTCTCTCCTACGAGCAGTACTTC

D gene: NA
clone size: NA
J gene: TRBJ1-5
V gene: TRBV5-5
CDR3 protein: CASSQNGGQPQHF
CDR3 DNA: TGTGCCAGCAGTCAGAACGGGGGCCAGCCCCAGCATTTT

D gene: NA
clone size: NA
J gene: TRBJ2-2
V gene: TRBV5-1
CDR3 protein: CASSPGRPNTGELFF
CDR3 DNA: TGCGCCAGCAGCCCGGGACGGCCGAACACCGGGGAGCTGTTTTTT

D gene: NA
clone size: NA
J gene: TRBJ2-1
V gene: TRBV21-1
CDR3 protein: CASSQTSGVGNEQFF
CDR3 DNA: TGTGCCAGCAGCCAGACTAGCGGGGTAGGCAATGAGCAGTTCTTC

D gene: NA
clone size: NA
J gene: TRBJ2-3
V gene: TRBV5-1
CDR3 protein: CASSLRGAQVDTQYF
CDR3 DNA: TGCGCCAGCAGCTTAAGGGGGGCGCAGGTAGATACGCAGTATTTT

D gene: TRBD1
clone size: NA
J gene: TRBJ1-2
V gene: TRBV11-2
CDR3 protein: CASSLGGLQGDGYTF
CDR3 DNA: TGTGCCAGCAGCTTAGGGGGCCTACAGGGGGATGGCTACACCTTC

D gene: NA
clone size: NA
J gene: TRBJ2-5
V gene: TRBV12-3/TRBV12-4
CDR3 protein: CASSFAVGGLETQYF
CDR3 DNA: TGTGCCAGCAGTTTCGCGGTCGGGGGCCTGGAGACCCAGTACTTC

D gene: NA
clone size: few
J gene: TRBJ2-5
V gene: TRBV20-1
CDR3 protein: CSALQRAGRRETQYF
CDR3 DNA: TGCAGTGCTCTTCAGCGGGCAGGGAGACGAGAGACCCAGTACTTC

D gene: NA
clone size: NA
J gene: TRBJ2-6
V gene: TRBV29-1
CDR3 protein: CSVEYGLSGANALTF
CDR3 DNA: TGCAGCGTTGAATACGGACTCTCTGGGGCCAACGCCCTGACTTTC

D gene: NA
clone size: NA
J gene: TRBJ2-4
V gene: TRBV5-6
CDR3 protein: CASSLGDGDIQYF
CDR3 DNA: TGTGCCAGCAGCTTGGGTGATGGTGACATTCAGTACTTC

D gene: NA
clone size: NA
J gene: TRBJ2-5
V gene: TRBV10-3
CDR3 protein: CAISERSLGETQYF
CDR3 DNA: TGTGCCATCAGTGAGAGGTCCCTGGGGGAGACCCAGTACTTC

D gene: TRBD1
clone size: few
J gene: TRBJ2-5
V gene: TRBV24-1
CDR3 protein: CATSDADRGDQTQYF
CDR3 DNA: TGTGCCACCAGTGATGCGGACAGGGGGGACCAGACCCAGTACTTC

D gene: NA
clone size: NA
J gene: TRBJ2-2
V gene: TRBV29-1
CDR3 protein: CSALRSATGELFF
CDR3 DNA: TGCAGCGCCCTGCGGTCGGCCACCGGGGAGCTGTTTTTT

D gene: TRBD2
clone size: NA
J gene: TRBJ2-1
V gene: TRBV20-1
CDR3 protein: CSAIGGSGGRNEQFF
CDR3 DNA: TGCAGTGCTATCGGTGGTAGCGGGGGGAGGAATGAGCAGTTCTTC

D gene: NA
clone size: NA
J gene: TRBJ2-5
V gene: TRBV12-3/TRBV12-4
CDR3 protein: CASRGPVGQETQYF
CDR3 DNA: TGTGCCAGCAGGGGGCCGGTCGGGCAAGAGACCCAGTACTTC

D gene: TRBD2
clone size: NA
J gene: TRBJ2-5
V gene: TRBV6-6
CDR3 protein: CASKSSGGQETQYF
CDR3 DNA: TGTGCCAGCAAATCTAGCGGGGGACAAGAGACCCAGTACTTC

D gene: TRBD2
clone size: NA
J gene: TRBJ2-3
V gene: TRBV20-1
CDR3 protein: CSARGTRPLAGVRHTQYF
CDR3 DNA: TGCAGTGCTAGAGGCACCAGACCACTAGCGGGAGTTCGCCATACGCAGTATTTT

D gene: NA
clone size: NA
J gene: TRBJ1-2
V gene: TRBV21-1
CDR3 protein: CASSKVLETGPSNYGYTF
CDR3 DNA: TGTGCCAGCAGCAAAGTTTTGGAGACAGGGCCTTCTAACTATGGCTACACCTTC

D gene: NA
clone size: few
J gene: TRBJ2-1
V gene: TRBV5-1
CDR3 protein: CASSLRFGNEQFF
CDR3 DNA: TGCGCCAGCAGCCTTAGGTTTGGAAATGAGCAGTTCTTC

D gene: NA
clone size: NA
J gene: TRBJ2-3
V gene: TRBV24-1
CDR3 protein: CATSDPGGTTDTQYF
CDR3 DNA: TGTGCCACCAGTGATCCCGGGGGAACCACAGATACGCAGTATTTT

D gene: NA
clone size: once
J gene: TRBJ2-5
V gene: TRBV7-9
CDR3 protein: CASSAGWGETQYF
CDR3 DNA: TGTGCCAGCAGCGCAGGGTGGGGCGAGACCCAGTACTTC

D gene: TRBD1
clone size: few
J gene: TRBJ2-7
V gene: TRBV4-1
CDR3 protein: CASSQGPGTDPYEQYF
CDR3 DNA: TGCGCCAGCAGCCAAGGTCCCGGGACAGATCCTTACGAGCAGTACTTC

D gene: NA
clone size: NA
J gene: TRBJ2-7
V gene: TRBV13
CDR3 protein: CASSFDGPHEQYF
CDR3 DNA: TGTGCCAGCAGCTTCGACGGGCCCCACGAGCAGTACTTC

D gene: TRBD1
clone size: once
J gene: TRBJ2-1
V gene: TRBV6-1
CDR3 protein: CANSFTGTGYNEQFF
CDR3 DNA: TGTGCCAACTCATTCACCGGGACAGGTTACAATGAGCAGTTCTTC

D gene: NA
clone size: NA
J gene: TRBJ2-5
V gene: TRBV6-5
CDR3 protein: CASSYFYGGETQYF
CDR3 DNA: TGTGCCAGCAGTTACTTCTACGGGGGTGAGACCCAGTACTTC

D gene: TRBD2
clone size: NA
J gene: TRBJ2-1
V gene: TRBV5-1
CDR3 protein: CASSWPNVSGWSSYNEQFF
CDR3 DNA: TGCGCCAGCAGCTGGCCCAACGTTAGCGGGTGGAGCTCCTACAATGAGCAGTTCTTC

D gene: NA
clone size: NA
J gene: TRBJ1-2
V gene: TRBV21-1
CDR3 protein: CASSKEPRQSNYGYTF
CDR3 DNA: TGTGCCAGCAGCAAAGAGCCGAGACAGTCCAACTATGGCTACACCTTC

D gene: NA
clone size: NA
J gene: TRBJ2-3
V gene: TRBV7-2
CDR3 protein: CASSFGPGDSDTQYF
CDR3 DNA: NA

D gene: NA
clone size: few
J gene: TRBJ2-1
V gene: TRBV4-2
CDR3 protein: CASSGSVSSYNEQFF
CDR3 DNA: TGTGCCAGCAGCGGCTCAGTGAGCTCCTACAATGAGCAGTTCTTC

D gene: TRBD1
clone size: NA
J gene: TRBJ1-1
V gene: TRBV6-5
CDR3 protein: CASSYTGGVNTEAFF
CDR3 DNA: TGTGCCAGCAGTTATACAGGGGGGGTGAACACTGAAGCTTTCTTT

D gene: NA
clone size: NA
J gene: TRBJ2-7
V gene: TRBV2
CDR3 protein: CASSRSRLEGSYEQYF
CDR3 DNA: TGTGCCAGCAGTCGATCCCGACTGGAGGGTTCCTACGAGCAGTACTTC

D gene: TRBD1
clone size: once
J gene: TRBJ2-7
V gene: TRBV29-1
CDR3 protein: CSASLTAQGEHEQYF
CDR3 DNA: TGCAGCGCCTCCCTCACGGCTCAGGGGGAACACGAGCAGTACTTC

D gene: NA
clone size: NA
J gene: TRBJ2-7
V gene: TRBV20-1
CDR3 protein: CSVLGGASYEQYF
CDR3 DNA: TGCAGTGTTCTCGGGGGTGCCTCCTACGAGCAGTACTTC

D gene: TRBD2
clone size: NA
J gene: TRBJ2-1
V gene: TRBV7-9
CDR3 protein: CASSSKWSRAGGPGDEQFF
CDR3 DNA: TGTGCCAGCAGCTCCAAATGGTCGAGAGCGGGAGGGCCAGGGGATGAGCAGTTCTTC

D gene: NA
clone size: NA
J gene: TRBJ2-5
V gene: TRBV6-6
CDR3 protein: CASSYSMDLQETQYF
CDR3 DNA: TGTGCCAGCAGTTACTCGATGGATCTCCAAGAGACCCAGTACTTC

D gene: TRBD2
clone size: few
J gene: TRBJ2-5
V gene: TRBV7-9
CDR3 protein: CASSLKRGQPQETQYF
CDR3 DNA: TGTGCCAGCAGCTTAAAGCGGGGGCAACCCCAGGAGACCCAGTACTTC